The T cell receptor beta chain under discussion was sequenced for a study of blood T cell repertoires in COVID-19. The CDR3 has 17 residues. Germline V lookup: CDR1 GTSNPN, CDR2 SVGIG (reference sequence). V shed 3 bases and J 1 base; nucleotides not matched to a gene: 10. Using immunoSEQ multiplex PCR, the repertoire was profiled, and TCRdb retains in-frame clones only, with some absent. Of tens of thousands of clones listed, approximately 86% are singletons. This TCR was recovered from a woman older than 75 with COVID-19, enrolled during active disease. The J gene is TRBJ2-1, the V gene TRBV30, with TRBD2 matching 9 bases. The sample comprised peripheral blood. The CDR3 spells CAWRGPGLALSYNEQFF. CDR3 coding DNA: TGTGCCTGGAGGGGACCAGGACTAGCGCTTTCCTACAATGAGCAGTTCTTC.